This record covers a single TCR beta chain. Germline assignment: CDR1 SGHAT and CDR2 FQNNGV. J gave up 1 base and V 5 bases, and 11 bases lay outside the gene matches. This CDR3 is 18 amino acids long. This entry belongs to a study of blood T cell repertoires in COVID-19. Overall study: The United States, Italy and Spain supplied acute and convalescent COVID-19 samples. T cells, B-cell-depleted T cells, or PBMCs supplied cDNA or gDNA.

Repertoires were generated with immunoSEQ multiplex PCR, while TCRdb's copy carries only in-frame clones and drops some. Among 100,000 to 150,000 clones, approximately 82% were seen once, and the ten largest hold around 11%. The sample comprised peripheral blood. The TCR comes from a man aged 55-75 years with acute or convalescent COVID-19. The chain carries TRBV11-2 and TRBJ1-5; TRBD1 matches 10 bases. CDR3 loop: CASSIRDRGMKSNQPQHF. The DNA of the CDR3 is TGTGCCAGCAGCATCCGGGACAGGGGAATGAAAAGCAATCAGCCCCAGCATTTT. Full variable domain (remainder filled in from reference TRBV11-2 and TRBJ1-5): EAGVAQSPRYKIIEKRQSVAFWCNPISGHATLYWYQQILGQGPKLLIQFQNNGVVDDSQLPKDRFSAERLKGVDSTLKIQPAKLEDSAVYLCASSIRDRGMKSNQPQHFGDGTRLSIL.